Each of the 10 T cell receptor beta chains below was sequenced from the same sample in a study of cytotoxic CD8 clonotypes in ibrutinib-treated CLL. Repertoires were generated with immunoSEQ multiplex PCR, while TCRdb's copy carries only in-frame clones and drops some. Of approximately 15,000 clones listed, approximately 82% are singletons. Source: PBMCs, taken before ibrutinib treatment. Source of these receptors: a human donor with chronic lymphocytic leukemia.

This chain joins TRBV9 and TRBJ1-3; 7 positions agree with TRBD1. This CDR3 has 18 residues. CDR1 and CDR2 (germline): SGDLS, YYNGEE. Trimming removed 0 bases from V and 2 bases from J; junction bases left unmatched: 11. This CDR3 reads CASSVAGQRGLTGNTIYF. The DNA for the CDR3 is TGTGCCAGCAGCGTAGCAGGTCAAAGGGGGCTGACTGGAAACACCATATATTTT.

This chain uses TRBV10-2 with TRBJ1-1; D may be TRBD1 (5 bases). The CDR3 has 17 residues. Trimming stripped 4 bases from V and 0 bases from J, with 18 bases between. Looked up from germline, CDR1 is WSHSY and CDR2 is SAAADI. CDR3 sequence (DNA): TGCGCCAGCAGTGGAGGAATCCGGGACCCTGTGAACACTGAAGCTTTCTTT. Translated, it gives CASSGGIRDPVNTEAFF.

The CDR3 coding sequence is TGTGCCAGCAACTCAGCTTCTCAAAATCAGCCCCAGCATTTT. This sequence encodes CASNSASQNQPQHF. V usage is TRBV2 and J usage is TRBJ1-5, with D uncertain. The V gene's germline CDR1 is SNHLY and CDR2 FYNNEI. The length of the CDR3 is 14 residues. The ends were cut back, 7 bases at V and 4 bases at J, with 14 bases in the middle.

This clone was recorded a few times. The chain recombines TRBV7-9 with TRBJ2-7; unclear D gene. V shed 1 base and J shed 7 bases, with 14 bases lying between them. The CDR3 covers 14 residues. Per germline, CDR1 SEHNR and CDR2 FQNEAQ (reference sequence). CDR3 amino acids: CASSLDPRSIEQYF. DNA for the CDR3: TGTGCCAGCAGCTTAGACCCGAGGAGCATTGAGCAGTACTTC.

V gene TRBV18 combines with J gene TRBJ2-1; 9 bases agree with TRBD1. This CDR3 comprises 16 residues. V was pared by 0 bases and J by 6 bases, with 6 bases of the junction left unmatched. CDR1 KGHSH and CDR2 LQKENI come from the germline V gene. CDR3 sequence: CASSPPGQGVANEQFF. CDR3 DNA sequence: TGTGCCAGCTCACCACCGGGACAGGGTGTCGCCAATGAGCAGTTCTTC.

This clone was detected a few times. The chain recombines TRBV19 with TRBJ2-2; 9 bases map to TRBD1. Unmatched junction bases numbered 9, after V lost 8 bases and J lost 5 bases. This CDR3 contains 15 residues. Germline CDR1 and CDR2: LNHDA and SQIVND (reference sequence). CDR3 in DNA: TGTGCCAGTGATGCGGGACAGGGTTGGACCGGGGAGCTGTTTTTT. This translates into CASDAGQGWTGELFF.

CDR3 sequence reads: CASRDRLNGDTEAFF. The CDR3 bases are TGTGCCAGTAGGGACAGGCTGAACGGGGACACTGAAGCTTTCTTT. The chain carries TRBV19 and TRBJ1-1, with TRBD1 identical over 7 bases. The CDR3 extends over 15 amino acids. Per germline, CDR1 LNHDA and CDR2 SQIVND (reference sequence). The J segment lost 3 bases and the V segment lost 6 bases, leaving 10 bases of the junction unmatched.

The rearrangement links TRBV9 to TRBJ2-1, with 12 bases matching TRBD2. V dropped 4 bases and J dropped 7; count of bases not matched to a gene: 9. The CDR3 runs to 16 residues. Germline-derived CDR1 and CDR2 are SGDLS and YYNGEE. The CDR3 region is CASSSRTSGVGNEQFF. The DNA for the CDR3 is TGTGCCAGCAGCTCCCGGACTAGCGGGGTGGGGAATGAGCAGTTCTTC.

The chain uses TRBV2 and TRBJ2-7, with D maybe TRBD2 (5 bases). Trimming cost V 6 bases and J 0 bases, with 9 bases left between them. Looked up from germline, CDR1 is SNHLY and CDR2 is FYNNEI. CDR3 size: 13 residues. CDR3 nucleotides: TGTGCCAGCAGGGACGACTACTCCTACGAGCAGTACTTC. It codes for CASRDDYSYEQYF.

The chain carries TRBV29-1 and TRBJ1-4; a possible D gene is TRBD1 (6 bases). Trimming removed 6 bases at V and 6 bases at J, with 20 bases between. CDR1 SQVTM and CDR2 ANQGSEA come from the germline V gene. This CDR3 comprises 15 residues. CDR3 sequence reads: CSVQPRGTGDEKLFF. Here the CDR3 DNA reads TGCAGCGTCCAGCCCAGGGGCACGGGGGATGAAAAACTGTTTTTT.